This T cell receptor beta chain was captured in a study of graft-versus-host responses after intestinal transplantation. Germline lookup yields CDR1 GTSNPN and CDR2 SVGIG (reference sequence). This CDR3 has 14 amino acids. Of note for this clone: Its antigen is as yet unknown.

Assay: immunoSEQ multiplex PCR; the TCRdb copy retains only in-frame clones and omits some. Of about 81,000 clones in the sample, approximately 90% are singletons; the top ten hold 0.35%. V usage is TRBV30 and J usage is TRBJ2-5, with TRBD1 as a possible D gene (5 bases). Near its end, the DNA agrees better with TRBJ2-7, so the J call may be wrong. This specimen consisted of unstimulated CD4+ T cells sorted from spleen or lymph node cells, obtained before transplant. The TCR comes from a human donor who was the organ donor for an intestinal transplant. The CDR3 protein is CAWTDSRLLYEQYF. The DNA for the CDR3 is TGTGCCTGGACCGACAGCCGACTCCTATACGAGCAGTACTTC.